The TCR beta chain under discussion was sequenced for a study of spatial heterogeneity in lung cancer. General study results and limits: Mutation tallies in tumors tracked expanded intratumoral alpha and beta TCR counts.

TCR cDNA molecules each had a unique molecular identifier. TCRdb re-called the 5' RACE reads through MiXCR, storing one row per CDR3 protein. In the table there are about 100,000 distinct CDR3 sequences, 4.4% of which are singletons. Noted time point: sample taken at primary tumor resection. The donors, 70 to 80 patients with untreated early-stage non-small cell lung cancer, provided the samples. Unsorted samples of tumor, nontumor lung or frozen PBMC had their whole RNA sequenced. A note on this clonotype: What it recognizes is unknown.

CDR1 is SGHRS and CDR2 is YFSETQ in the germline V gene. The CDR3 has 13 amino acids. The J segment lost 2 bases and the V segment lost 6 bases, leaving 4 bases of the junction unmatched. The chain links TRBV5-1 to TRBJ2-5; 7 bases align to TRBD2. The clonotype comes from a male donor with early-stage non-small cell lung cancer. Sample: lung tumor tissue, taken at surgery. The CDR3 sequence is CASTGGEQETQYF. The CDR3 DNA reads TGCGCCAGCACGGGAGGAGAACAAGAGACCCAGTACTTC.